Each of the 26 T cell receptor beta chains below was sequenced from the same sample in a study of T cell changes during pregnancy in multiple sclerosis. Clones were sequenced by immunoSEQ multiplex PCR, and TCRdb holds only the in-frame ones, with some missing. Of 58,000 or so clones detected, about 89% appear once; the ten largest clones hold about 1.8%. The sequencing here drew on peripheral blood, taken after pregnancy. These receptors were collected from a female donor with multiple sclerosis, enrolled in a pregnancy study.

This chain uses TRBV5-1 with TRBJ1-4, with 8 bases lining up with TRBD1. CDR3 length: 16 residues. Germline assignment: CDR1 SGHRS and CDR2 YFSETQ. V was clipped by 0 bases and J by 4 bases; unmatched bases: 5. CDR3 amino acids: CASSLAQGDFNEKLFF. CDR3 DNA sequence: TGCGCCAGCAGCTTGGCACAGGGGGACTTTAATGAAAAACTGTTTTTT.

This clone has only one observation. The chain employs TRBV6-5 and TRBJ1-2, with 9 bases aligning to TRBD1. The CDR3 has 15 residues. CDR1 is MNHEY, CDR2 SVGAGI, per germline. The V segment lost 6 bases and the J segment 4 bases; nucleotides outside the gene matches: 9. The CDR3 loop reads CASRPLGQGVYGYTF. The CDR3 region has the DNA TGTGCCAGCAGACCCCTGGGACAGGGTGTCTATGGCTACACCTTC.

The chain is built from TRBV5-1 and TRBJ1-3, with D hard to call. Germline V gene lookup returns CDR1 SGHRS and CDR2 YFSETQ. V was clipped by 0 bases and J by 4 bases, with 8 bases between them. The CDR3 extends over 14 amino acids. The CDR3 region has the DNA TGCGCCAGCAGCTTGGGGGCTCTGGGAAACACCATATATTTT. This encodes CASSLGALGNTIYF.

Here the CDR3 DNA reads TGTGCCAGCAGCTTAGTCCCGGGAGGATTAGATGGCTACACCTTC. Translating it yields CASSLVPGGLDGYTF. The chain links TRBV11-2 to TRBJ1-2; no firm D call. Trimming left V 1 base short and J 6 bases short, with 15 bases between. Germline V gene data show CDR1 as SGHAT and CDR2 as FQNNGV. There are 15 residues in the CDR3.

The chain links TRBV19 to TRBJ1-1, with TRBD1 matching 9 bases. Germline loops: CDR1 LNHDA, CDR2 SQIVND (reference sequence). This CDR3 spans 15 amino acids. V lost 3 bases, J lost 4 bases, and 6 bases stayed unmatched. The CDR3 region is CASSMVGQGGTEAFF. Here the CDR3 DNA reads TGTGCCAGTAGTATGGTGGGACAGGGAGGCACTGAAGCTTTCTTT.

The J gene is TRBJ2-3, the V gene TRBV9; 7 nucleotides match TRBD1. The CDR3 consists of 17 residues. The germline V gene has CDR1 SGDLS and CDR2 YYNGEE. V dropped 4 bases and J dropped 2; count of bases not matched to a gene: 13. The CDR3 loop reads CASSIRQGRGATDTQYF. The CDR3 bases are TGTGCCAGCAGCATCCGACAGGGCAGAGGGGCCACAGATACGCAGTATTTT.

The chain has TRBV4-2 and TRBJ1-5; D is unresolved. CDR3 length equals 21 residues. Deletions cut 4 bases from V and 0 bases from J, with 28 bases between. Per germline, CDR1 LGHNA and CDR2 YNFKEQ. CDR3 coding DNA: TGTGCCAGCAGCCCGCGGGCCACCCCGGACGGAGAGTTTTATAGCAATCAGCCCCAGCATTTT. Translation gives CASSPRATPDGEFYSNQPQHF.

The chain combines TRBV6-5 with TRBJ1-2; TRBD1 is a possible D gene (5 bases). The CDR3 totals 12 residues. CDR1 is MNHEY, CDR2 SVGAGI, per germline. The V end lost 2 bases, the J end lost 10 bases, and 11 bases lay between the germline ends. DNA for the CDR3: TGTGCCAGCAGTTACCGTCGGACAATCTACACCTTC. This gives the protein CASSYRRTIYTF.

This chain joins TRBV30 and TRBJ2-6, with a weak D call TRBD2 (6 bases). Trimming left V 4 bases short and J 0 bases short, with 13 bases between. CDR3 length: 16 amino acids. The V gene's germline CDR1 is GTSNPN and CDR2 SVGIG (reference sequence). The DNA of the CDR3 is TGTGCCTGGATGCGGGACTTCCCCTCTGGGGCCAACGTCCTGACTTTC. Translating it yields CAWMRDFPSGANVLTF.

This clone was counted a single time. The V call is TRBV7-2, the J call TRBJ1-3; D unclear. V was trimmed by 3 bases and J by 0 bases, leaving 9 bases between them. This CDR3 contains 15 residues. Per germline, CDR1 SGHTA and CDR2 FQGNSA. The CDR3 protein is CASSLRLSSGNTIYF. The DNA for the CDR3 is TGTGCCAGCAGCTTGAGATTATCCTCTGGAAACACCATATATTTT. Full variable domain (remainder filled in from reference TRBV7-2 and TRBJ1-3): GAGVSQSPSNKVTEKGKDVELRCDPISGHTALYWYRQSLGQGLEFLIYFQGNSAPDKSGLPSDRFSAERTGGSVSTLTIQRTQQEDSAVYLCASSLRLSSGNTIYFGEGSWLTVV.

V usage is TRBV5-4 and J usage is TRBJ1-3, with TRBD1 matching over 9 bases. Germline V gene sequence: CDR1 SGHNT, CDR2 YYREEE (reference sequence). V lost 3 bases to trimming and J lost 1 base; unmatched junction nucleotides: 5. The CDR3 is made up of 16 amino acids. The CDR3 loop reads CASSWGQGQSGNTIYF. For the CDR3, the DNA is TGTGCCAGCAGCTGGGGACAGGGCCAATCTGGAAACACCATATATTTT.

The V and J genes are TRBV20-1 and TRBJ2-5; no clear D gene. Germline values: CDR1 DFQATT, CDR2 SNEGSKA (reference sequence). The CDR3 totals 11 residues. V lost 5 bases to trimming and J lost 4 bases, with 8 bases between them. The CDR3 coding sequence is TGCAGTGCTTTGTCCGTAGAGACCCAGTACTTC. Its protein product is CSALSVETQYF.

The rearrangement uses TRBV9 and TRBJ2-2; the match to TRBD1 covers 7 bases. Looked up from germline, CDR1 is SGDLS and CDR2 is YYNGEE. The CDR3 is 15 amino acids. V was pared by 4 bases and J by 4 bases, with 7 bases of the junction left unmatched. The CDR3 spells CASSSGTASTGELFF. CDR3 DNA sequence: TGTGCCAGCAGCTCCGGGACAGCGTCCACCGGGGAGCTGTTTTTT. Using reference TRBV9 and TRBJ2-2 for the parts outside the CDR3, the full variable domain is DSGVTQTPKHLITATGQRVTLRCSPRSGDLSVYWYQQSLDQGLQFLIQYYNGEERAKGNILERFSAQQFPDLHSELNLSSLELGDSALYFCASSSGTASTGELFFGEGSRLTVL.

The chain uses TRBV4-2 and TRBJ1-2; D is uncertain. This CDR3 comprises 14 residues. Deletions cut 3 bases from V and 7 bases from J, with 15 bases between. Germline CDR1 and CDR2: LGHNA and YNFKEQ. The CDR3 region has the DNA TGTGCCAGCAGCCACCCCACGACGAGGGTTGGCTACACCTTC. Translated: CASSHPTTRVGYTF.

This chain uses TRBV7-3 with TRBJ2-3, with D unclear. The germline V gene encodes CDR1 SGHTA and CDR2 FQGTGA. Trimming removed 4 bases at V and 1 base at J, with 9 bases between. The CDR3 is 14 residues long. The CDR3 DNA reads TGTGCCAGCAGCTACCAGAAAGGCACAGATACGCAGTATTTT. Its translation is CASSYQKGTDTQYF.

This sequence joins TRBV5-1 and TRBJ1-4; no firm D call. Germline V gives CDR1 SGHRS, CDR2 YFSETQ. V was trimmed by 5 bases and J by 2 bases, leaving 13 bases between them. The CDR3 is 15 residues long. CDR3 sequence (DNA): TGCGCCAGCAGACGTATAGGGAGGACTAATGAAAAACTGTTTTTT. Translating gives CASRRIGRTNEKLFF. The full variable domain, rest sourced from reference TRBV5-1 and TRBJ1-4, is KAGVTQTPRYLIKTRGQQVTLSCSPISGHRSVSWYQQTPGQGLQFLFEYFSETQRNKGNFPGRFSGRQFSNSRSEMNVSTLELGDSALYLCASRRIGRTNEKLFFGSGTQLSVL.

The rearrangement joins TRBV6-1 to TRBJ2-3, with 9 positions matching TRBD1. CDR3 length equals 15 residues. V was pared by 4 bases and J by 0 bases, with 2 bases of the junction left unmatched. Germline CDR1 MNHNS, CDR2 SASEGT. This CDR3 is CASSVDRGSTDTQYF. CDR3 DNA sequence: TGTGCCAGCAGTGTGGACAGGGGAAGCACAGATACGCAGTATTTT.

The chain combines TRBV10-3 with TRBJ1-1; D is unclear. The CDR3 runs 14 residues. The germline V and J ends were trimmed by 4 bases and 2 bases, with 11 bases remaining between them. The germline V gene has CDR1 ENHRY and CDR2 SYGVKD. CDR3 residues: CAISVFGVNTEAFF. CDR3 nucleotide sequence: TGTGCCATCAGTGTTTTCGGGGTTAACACTGAAGCTTTCTTT.

This chain connects TRBV4-1 to TRBJ1-5, with 8 bases lining up with TRBD1. CDR1 MGHRA and CDR2 YSYEKL come from the germline V gene. CDR3 length: 16 residues. V trimming: 3 bases; J trimming: 2 bases; junction bases outside the gene matches: 6. The CDR3 DNA follows: TGCGCCAGCAGCCACCAGGGGGCTAGGGGCAATCAGCCCCAGCATTTT. Translating it yields CASSHQGARGNQPQHF.

V and J are TRBV5-1 and TRBJ2-2; D perhaps matches TRBD2 (5 bases). CDR1 and CDR2 from the germline V gene are SGHRS and YFSETQ. V gave up 2 bases and J gave up 1 base, with 9 bases separating them. This CDR3 is 15 amino acids long. The CDR3 nucleotides read TGCGCCAGCAGCTTCGGGGATTTGAACACCGGGGAGCTGTTTTTT. Encoded protein: CASSFGDLNTGELFF. Filled out from reference TRBV5-1 and TRBJ2-2, the complete variable domain reads KAGVTQTPRYLIKTRGQQVTLSCSPISGHRSVSWYQQTPGQGLQFLFEYFSETQRNKGNFPGRFSGRQFSNSRSEMNVSTLELGDSALYLCASSFGDLNTGELFFGEGSRLTVL.

The gene calls are TRBV6-4 and TRBJ1-2, with TRBD1 identical over 7 bases. With V trimmed by 6 bases and J by 5 bases, 9 bases remained unmatched. The CDR3 totals 14 residues. The germline CDR1 and CDR2 sequences are MRHNA and SNTAGT. Here the CDR3 DNA reads TGTGCCAGCAGCCCCCAGGGGGACGCGTATGGCTACACCTTC. It encodes CASSPQGDAYGYTF.

The chain recombines TRBV7-2 with TRBJ1-3; the D gene is possibly TRBD1 (6 bases). Trimming took off 2 bases at V and 0 bases at J, with 14 bases between the two ends. The CDR3 contains 17 residues. Germline CDR1 is SGHTA and CDR2 is FQGNSA. This CDR3 is CASSLKGGRGSGNTIYF. CDR3 in DNA: TGTGCCAGCAGCTTAAAAGGGGGGAGGGGCTCTGGAAACACCATATATTTT.

CDR3 loop: CASVGRGNEKLFF. The CDR3 DNA reads as TGTGCCAGTGTAGGCAGGGGGAATGAAAAACTGTTTTTT. The gene calls are TRBV2 and TRBJ1-4, with 7 bases matching TRBD1. Germline V lookup: CDR1 SNHLY, CDR2 FYNNEI. This CDR3 region has 13 residues. With 9 bases clipped from V and 5 bases from J, the junction kept 6 bases outside the gene matches.

This chain uses TRBV2 with TRBJ2-1, with D unresolved. Trimming stripped 6 bases from V and 9 bases from J, with 12 bases between. The CDR3 runs 12 residues. In germline, CDR1 is SNHLY, CDR2 FYNNEI. CDR3: CASSDRGREQFF. The CDR3 DNA reads as TGTGCCAGCAGCGACCGAGGCCGTGAGCAGTTCTTC.

The rearrangement uses TRBV18 and TRBJ2-3, with 11 positions matching TRBD1. This CDR3 contains 14 residues. The trim removed 5 bases at V and 6 bases at J, leaving 4 bases unmatched. CDR1 is KGHSH and CDR2 is LQKENI in the germline V gene. In DNA form, the CDR3 reads TGTGCCAGCTCATCCGGGACAGGGGGGGATACGCAGTATTTT. The encoded protein is CASSSGTGGDTQYF.

This clone occurred once. This sequence joins TRBV7-9 and TRBJ2-1; 15 nucleotides line up with TRBD2. Per the germline V gene, CDR1 is SEHNR and CDR2 is FQNEAQ (reference sequence). V was pared by 4 bases and J by 0 bases, with 7 bases of the junction left unmatched. The CDR3 contains 19 residues. The CDR3 region has the DNA TGTGCCAGCAGCTCGGGACTAGCGGGGGGAAGGAGCTCCTACAATGAGCAGTTCTTC. Its translation: CASSSGLAGGRSSYNEQFF.